A selection of T cell receptor beta chains follows, all from one sample in a study of naive and memory T cell subsets. MiXCR, run by TCRdb on the 5' RACE reads, gives a single entry per CDR3 protein. The data show 50,000 to 65,000 distinct CDR3 sequences, 7.6% seen once. These receptor sequences come from a female donor in good health. CDR3s include the opening cysteine and the closing phenylalanine or tryptophan. A D gene is named only where the DNA matches it firmly. Size is omitted from some rows. Given values are once, few, many or a class for expanded clones.

v_gene	d_gene	abundance	j_gene	CDR3nt	CDR3aa
TRBV20-1	.	.	TRBJ2-1	TGCAGTGCCCGAGGGTCACCCTCCTACAATGAGCAGTTCTTC	CSARGSPSYNEQFF
TRBV15	.	many	TRBJ1-6	TGTGCCACCAGCAGAGATCAGCCCAGGGGCCATTCACCCCTCCACTTT	CATSRDQPRGHSPLHF
TRBV6-5	TRBD2	few	TRBJ2-7	TGTGCCAGCAGTTATTCGACTAGCGGGGAAGGCGAGCAGTACTTC	CASSYSTSGEGEQYF
TRBV19	.	many	TRBJ1-6	TGTGCTACCTCATGGAGCTCCTATAATTCACCCCTCCACTTT	CATSWSSYNSPLHF
TRBV9	.	many	TRBJ1-2	TGTGCCAGCAGCGTCTTGCCCCAGGTAGCTAACTATGGCTACACCTTC	CASSVLPQVANYGYTF
TRBV6-5	TRBD1	few	TRBJ2-3	TGTGCCAGCAGTGGACAGGGAAGGGTCACAGATACGCAGTATTTT	CASSGQGRVTDTQYF
TRBV9	.	many	TRBJ2-3	TGTGCCAGCAGCCCACAAGGGGATACGCAGTATTTT	CASSPQGDTQYF
TRBV19	.	many	TRBJ1-5	TGTGCCAGTAGTACGATGACCAATCAGCCCCAGCATTTT	CASSTMTNQPQHF
TRBV9	TRBD1	few	TRBJ1-2	TGTGCCAGCAGCGAGGGGACAGCCCGAGCCTATGGCTACACCTTC	CASSEGTARAYGYTF
TRBV28	.	.	TRBJ2-6	TGTGCCAGCAGGTTCTCTGGCTCTGGGGCCAACGTCCTGACTTTC	CASRFSGSGANVLTF
TRBV6-5	TRBD1	many	TRBJ1-4	TGTGCCAGCAGAGAAATAGGGCAGGGGGCGGGAAAACTGTTTTTT	CASREIGQGAGKLFF
TRBV28	.	few	TRBJ2-3	TGTGCCAGCAGTTTAAAGGGTCCAGGGCCAGATACGCAGTATTTT	CASSLKGPGPDTQYF
TRBV29-1	TRBD1	many	TRBJ1-5	TGCAGCGTTTTAATACAGGGGATCCTATATGAGCCCCAGCATTTT	CSVLIQGILYEPQHF
TRBV4-3	TRBD2	.	TRBJ2-7	TGCGCCAGCAGCCCCTCTAGAGGACTAGCCTACGAGCAGTACTTC	CASSPSRGLAYEQYF
TRBV29-1	.	.	TRBJ2-1	TGCAGCGTTGCGCTTGCGAGCTCCTACAATGAGCAGTTCTTC	CSVALASSYNEQFF
TRBV28	.	few	TRBJ2-5	TGTGCCAGCAGTCCCCAGGATAGAAGGGAGACCCAGTACTTC	CASSPQDRRETQYF
TRBV6-2/TRBV6-3	.	many	TRBJ1-6	TGTGCCAGCAGTCCGGGGGTGGCGGATTCACCCCTCCACTTT	CASSPGVADSPLHF
TRBV11-1	.	many	TRBJ1-4	TGTGCCAGCACGCGGACGTTGGATGAAAAACTGTTTTTT	CASTRTLDEKLFF
TRBV29-1	.	.	TRBJ2-3	TGCAGCGCCCTGGAGGGGGGTAGCACAGATACGCAGTATTTT	CSALEGGSTDTQYF
TRBV6-5	.	few	TRBJ1-2	TGTGCCAGCAGTTACGAACAGGGAAGATGGGTCACCTTC	CASSYEQGRWVTF
TRBV5-1	.	.	TRBJ2-3	TGCGCCAGCAGCTTGCAGCGCTTGGGAAGGAGCACAGATACGCAGTATTTT	CASSLQRLGRSTDTQYF
TRBV28	.	few	TRBJ1-5	TGTGGGGGTGGGGACAGCAATCAGCCCCAGCATTTT	CGGGDSNQPQHF
TRBV7-2	TRBD2	many	TRBJ2-1	TGTGCCAGCAGCCTCGGTCTAGCGGGGGTCGATGAGCAGTTCTTC	CASSLGLAGVDEQFF
TRBV29-1	.	many	TRBJ1-1	TGCAGCGTTGAAGATCGCCGGGAGGACACTGAAGCTTTCTTT	CSVEDRREDTEAFF
TRBV6-2/TRBV6-3	.	.	TRBJ1-2	TGTGCCAGCAGTTACAAGGGGCGAGGCTACACCTTC	CASSYKGRGYTF
TRBV11-2	.	many	TRBJ2-5	TGTGCCAGCAGTCGAGACAGACAAGAGACCCAGTACTTC	CASSRDRQETQYF
TRBV20-1	.	.	TRBJ1-6	TGCAGTGCTAGAGATATCGCCAATTCACCCCTCCACTTT	CSARDIANSPLHF
TRBV12-3/TRBV12-4	.	many	TRBJ1-2	TGTGCCAGCAGCCCGAACTTCCCTGAGAGGTCCTTTGGCTACACCTTC	CASSPNFPERSFGYTF
TRBV20-1	.	.	TRBJ2-7	TGCAGTGCTACCGGGATAAACTCCTACGAGCAGTACTTC	CSATGINSYEQYF
TRBV27	.	many	TRBJ1-5	TGTGCCAGCAGCGGGGGGGGAGGTCAGCCCCAGCATTTT	CASSGGGGQPQHF
TRBV18	TRBD1	.	TRBJ1-1	TGTGCCAGCTCACCACCAGGCAGGGGGGCGTCTACTGAAGCTTTCTTT	CASSPPGRGASTEAFF
TRBV29-1	TRBD1	many	TRBJ2-1	TGCAGCGTTAGACAGGGGGGATTCGTGGAAGATGAGCAGTTCTTC	CSVRQGGFVEDEQFF
TRBV5-1	.	many	TRBJ2-3	TGCGCCAGCAGCTTGAATAGGAGGGGAACAGATACGCAGTATTTT	CASSLNRRGTDTQYF
TRBV19	.	.	TRBJ1-5	TGTGCCAGTAGTGGGGGCTGGCCCCAGCATTTT	CASSGGWPQHF
TRBV6-5	TRBD1	many	TRBJ1-1	TGTGCCAGCAGTTACACTACAGGGGAGGACACTGAAGCTTTCTTT	CASSYTTGEDTEAFF
TRBV20-1	TRBD1	.	TRBJ2-1	TGCAGTGCAAACAGGGGGCCAAATGAGCAGTTCTTC	CSANRGPNEQFF
TRBV18	TRBD1	.	TRBJ1-5	TGTGCCAGCTCACGGGGACAGGGAGGAGCGAGCAATCAGCCCCAGCATTTT	CASSRGQGGASNQPQHF
TRBV12-3/TRBV12-4	TRBD2	few	TRBJ2-3	TGTGCCAGCAGACAATCCGGACAACTAGCGGGGGGCACAGATACGCAGTATTTT	CASRQSGQLAGGTDTQYF
TRBV20-1	TRBD1	many	TRBJ1-1	TGCAGCGGAAACAGGGGAGGAACTGAAGCTTTCTTT	CSGNRGGTEAFF
TRBV7-2	.	many	TRBJ1-1	TGTGCCAGCAGCTTAGGGATCGGCGGGACTGAAGCTTTCTTT	CASSLGIGGTEAFF
TRBV3-1	.	few	TRBJ1-1	TGTGCCAGCAGCGCCATGAGGGGCACTGAAGCTTTCTTT	CASSAMRGTEAFF
TRBV29-1	.	few	TRBJ2-2	TGCAGCGTTGCGAACACCGGGGAGCTGTTTTTT	CSVANTGELFF
TRBV29-1	.	many	TRBJ1-1	TGCAGCGTTGAGACAAACTTAGGCACTGAAGCTTTCTTT	CSVETNLGTEAFF
TRBV13	.	many	TRBJ1-3	TGTGCCAGCAGCTTATCGACAGCCCAAGGAAACACCATATATTTT	CASSLSTAQGNTIYF
TRBV12-5	TRBD1	few	TRBJ1-5	TGTGCTAGTGGTTCTACCGGGACAGGGGGCGATCAGCCCCAGCATTTT	CASGSTGTGGDQPQHF
TRBV20-1	.	.	TRBJ2-2	TGCAGTGCTAGATTGCCGCGGGGGCCCGGGGAGCTGTTTTTT	CSARLPRGPGELFF
TRBV29-1	TRBD1	many	TRBJ1-5	TGCAGCGGCCAAAGGGGGCCTGAGCAGCCCCAGCATTTT	CSGQRGPEQPQHF
TRBV27	.	few	TRBJ1-2	TGTGCCAGCAGTTTATCAGGGGGTCGGTTTGGCTACACCTTC	CASSLSGGRFGYTF
TRBV6-2/TRBV6-3	TRBD1	many	TRBJ1-5	TGTGCCAGCAGCCCAAGCGGGACAGGGATGGAGCCCCAGCATTTT	CASSPSGTGMEPQHF
TRBV28	.	few	TRBJ2-1	TGTGCCAGCAGTTCACCCTCCGGACTAAGGCGGAATGAGCAGTTCTTC	CASSSPSGLRRNEQFF
TRBV12-3/TRBV12-4	TRBD1	many	TRBJ1-2	TGTGCCAGCAGTTTAGGGACAGGGCCTAACTATGGCTACACCTTC	CASSLGTGPNYGYTF
TRBV24-1	.	.	TRBJ2-6	TGTGCCACCAGTGACCCCGAGACATTTTCTGGGGCCAACGTCCTGACTTTC	CATSDPETFSGANVLTF
TRBV20-1	TRBD2	.	TRBJ2-4	TGCAGTGCTAGAGATCGTGAGGGGACTAGCAGGGCCAAAAACATTCAGTACTTC	CSARDREGTSRAKNIQYF
TRBV30	.	.	TRBJ2-1	TGTGCCTGGGGGGGGTACAATAATGAGCAGTTCTTC	CAWGGYNNEQFF